The 9 T cell receptor beta chains listed next were all sequenced from one sample in a study of OX40 agonist ivuxolimab in advanced cancers. Libraries were constructed by the immunoSEQ multiplex PCR assay. This is the immuneACCESS table as TCRdb keeps it, with only in-frame sequences that have V and J called. A part of the clones is gone; compared with another copy, unresolved V genes explain less than half, and the rest is unexplained. In all, the sample holds roughly 84,000 clones, and 81% of those were seen once. The ten largest clones add up to roughly 4.8% of the sample. The sample was CD4+ or CD8+ T cells sorted from blood, taken in a trial of the OX40 agonist ivuxolimab. These receptors came from an adult with an advanced solid tumor such as melanoma, head and neck, liver or kidney cancer.

V and J are TRBV6-6 and TRBJ2-7; 8 bases are shared with TRBD2. The CDR3 covers 14 residues. V shed 8 bases, J shed 2 bases, and the junction held 8 bases outside the gene matches. CDR1 is MNHNY and CDR2 is SVGAGI in the germline V gene (reference sequence). CDR3 bases: TGTGCCAGCGTTCGGGGAGCGGGAGCCTACGAGCAGTACTTC. It is translated as CASVRGAGAYEQYF.

Only one count was recorded for this clone. This chain links TRBV14 with TRBJ2-7; D not resolved. Germline CDR1 and CDR2: SGHDN and FVKESK. Trimming pared 1 base from V and 6 bases from J, leaving 13 bases between. The CDR3 is 14 amino acids. The CDR3 DNA reads as TGTGCCAGCAGCCAAGGATTCCCCTGGGGCGAGCAGTACTTC. Its translation is CASSQGFPWGEQYF. Filled out from reference TRBV14 and TRBJ2-7, the complete variable domain reads EAGVTQFPSHSVIEKGQTVTLRCDPISGHDNLYWYRRVMGKEIKFLLHFVKESKQDESGMPNNRFLAERTGGTYSTLKVQPAELEDSGVYFCASSQGFPWGEQYFGPGTRLTVT.

This chain connects TRBV5-4 to TRBJ2-7; the D gene is possibly TRBD1 (5 bases). Germline V gene sequence: CDR1 SGHNT, CDR2 YYREEE (reference sequence). V was clipped by 2 bases and J by 1 base, with 7 bases between them. The CDR3 is made up of 13 amino acids. In DNA form, the CDR3 reads TGTGCCAGCAGCTTCCAGGGATCCTACGAGCAGTACTTC. Encoded protein: CASSFQGSYEQYF.

This clone was detected only once. This rearrangement joins TRBV19 to TRBJ2-7; perhaps TRBD2 as D (6 bases). The CDR3 runs to 16 residues. Germline V lookup: CDR1 LNHDA, CDR2 SQIVND (reference sequence). Trimming left V 3 bases short and J 0 bases short, with 15 bases between. In DNA, the CDR3 is TGTGCCAGTAGTATTTTCGGGGGAGTAACCTCCTACGAGCAGTACTTC. Amino acid sequence: CASSIFGGVTSYEQYF. Looking up the rest from reference TRBV19 and TRBJ2-7 gives the full variable domain: DGGITQSPKYLFRKEGQNVTLSCEQNLNHDAMYWYRQDPGQGLRLIYYSQIVNDFQKGDIAEGYSVSREKKESFPLTVTSAQKNPTAFYLCASSIFGGVTSYEQYFGPGTRLTVT.

CDR3: CASSLVTAVQETQYF. The CDR3 DNA follows: TGCGCCAGCAGCTTGGTTACCGCCGTTCAAGAGACCCAGTACTTC. This chain uses TRBV5-1 with TRBJ2-5; no reliable D call. The CDR3 covers 15 residues. Trimming left V 0 bases short and J 2 bases short, with 11 bases between. Per the germline V gene, CDR1 is SGHRS and CDR2 is YFSETQ.

The rearrangement uses TRBV10-3 and TRBJ2-1; 14 bases match TRBD2. J lost 3 bases, V lost 8 bases, and 6 bases had no gene match. Germline CDR1 and CDR2: ENHRY and SYGVKD. The CDR3 is 16 amino acids. The DNA for the CDR3 is TGTGCCATCCACGGGACTAGCGGGAGCTTCTACAATGAGCAGTTCTTC. Encoded protein: CAIHGTSGSFYNEQFF.

This clone showed up just a few times. The chain joins TRBV6-4 to TRBJ2-2, with 12 bases fitting TRBD2. The CDR3 spans 15 residues. Germline V lookup: CDR1 MRHNA, CDR2 SNTAGT. V shed 3 bases and J 4 bases; nucleotides not matched to a gene: 0. CDR3 sequence reads: CASSELAGGTGELFF. The DNA of the CDR3 is TGTGCCAGCAGTGAACTAGCGGGGGGCACCGGGGAGCTGTTTTTT.

This chain joins TRBV4-1 and TRBJ1-6; TRBD1 might be the D (5 bases). V lost 3 bases and J lost 4, with 13 bases in between. The CDR3 length is 16 residues. Per the germline V gene, CDR1 is MGHRA and CDR2 is YSYEKL. The CDR3 DNA is TGCGCCAGCAGCCAGGCCGGGGGTTCTTATAATTCACCCCTCCACTTT. This encodes CASSQAGGSYNSPLHF.

V gene TRBV5-1 combines with J gene TRBJ2-5; D is ambiguous. V dropped 2 bases and J dropped 3 bases, with 11 bases sitting between them. Germline CDR1 is SGHRS and CDR2 is YFSETQ. This CDR3 has 14 residues. CDR3 in amino acids: CASSFHSTEETQYF. The CDR3 nucleotides are TGCGCCAGCAGCTTTCACTCGACCGAAGAGACCCAGTACTTC. Looking up the rest from reference TRBV5-1 and TRBJ2-5 gives the full variable domain: KAGVTQTPRYLIKTRGQQVTLSCSPISGHRSVSWYQQTPGQGLQFLFEYFSETQRNKGNFPGRFSGRQFSNSRSEMNVSTLELGDSALYLCASSFHSTEETQYFGPGTRLLVL.